The next 11 T cell receptor beta chains were all read from a single sample in a study of post-analysis software for immune sequencing data. Included in the TCR beta cDNA libraries were unique molecular identifiers. TCRdb processed the PCR reads anew with MiXCR; each CDR3 protein has one entry. In the table there are about 160,000 distinct CDR3 sequences, about 36% of which are singletons. Sequences were derived from blood, sampled after autologous hematopoietic stem cell transplantation. The receptors were gathered from a girl between 5 and 17 years old with multiple sclerosis.

Note on this clonotype: This may be a read error, as it is one base from a much larger clone. The V gene is TRBV5-1, the J gene TRBJ2-3; no clear D gene. Germline CDR1 reads SGHRS; CDR2 reads YFSETQ. The CDR3 has 14 residues. The CDR3: CASSLENSADTPYF. DNA of the CDR3: TGCGCCAGCAGCTTGGAGAACAGTGCAGATACGCCGTATTTT.

This chain connects TRBV5-1 to TRBJ2-3, with a possible D match to TRBD2 (5 bases). Trimming took off 0 bases at V and 3 bases at J, with 11 bases between the two ends. The CDR3 length is 15 residues. Germline V CDR1 and CDR2: SGHRS, YFSETQ. The DNA of the CDR3 is TGCGCCAGCAGCTTGGATGGGGAGTTTACAGATACGCAGTATTTT. This encodes CASSLDGEFTDTQYF. The full variable domain, with the rest looked up from reference TRBV5-1 and TRBJ2-3, is KAGVTQTPRYLIKTRGQQVTLSCSPISGHRSVSWYQQTPGQGLQFLFEYFSETQRNKGNFPGRFSGRQFSNSRSEMNVSTLELGDSALYLCASSLDGEFTDTQYFGPGTRLTVL.

This sequence joins TRBV7-3 and TRBJ2-5; 7 nucleotides line up with TRBD1. The DNA end is a closer match to TRBJ2-7, so the J assignment may be wrong. The V gene's germline CDR1 is SGHTA and CDR2 FQGTGA. The CDR3 has 13 residues. DNA for the CDR3: TGTGCCAGCAGCTTAACAGGGGGCCACGAGCAGTACTTC. This sequence encodes CASSLTGGHEQYF.

On this clonotype: An end of the junction differs from the germline gene, which may be a read error. V and J are TRBV18 and TRBJ2-5; the D is unclear. Germline V gene sequence: CDR1 KGHSH, CDR2 LQKENI. The CDR3 contains 14 residues. The CDR3 here is CASSPPTGSETQYF. The DNA of the CDR3 is TGTGCCAGCTCACCACCAACGGGTTCAGAGACCCAATACTTC. Full variable domain (remainder filled in from reference TRBV18 and TRBJ2-5): NAGVMQNPRHLVRRRGQEARLRCSPMKGHSHVYWYRQLPEEGLKFMVYLQKENIIDESGMPKERFSAEFPKEGPSILRIQQVVRGDSAAYFCASSPPTGSETQYFGPGTRLLVL.

J is TRBJ2-7 and V is TRBV5-8, with 9 bases identical to TRBD1. This CDR3 is 15 amino acids long. V dropped 4 bases and J dropped 3; count of bases not matched to a gene: 8. Germline CDR1 reads SGHTS; CDR2 reads YDEGEE. The CDR3 protein is CASSTGTGSLYEQYF. In DNA, the CDR3 is TGTGCCAGCAGCACTGGGACAGGGAGTCTCTACGAGCAGTACTTC.

The rearrangement links TRBV20-1 to TRBJ2-1; no reliable D call. Looked up from germline, CDR1 is DFQATT and CDR2 is SNEGSKA (reference sequence). Deletions cut 1 base from V and 5 bases from J, with 18 bases between. The CDR3 runs 16 residues. CDR3 region: CSARVFQPYPDNEQFF. In DNA form, the CDR3 reads TGCAGTGCTAGAGTTTTTCAACCCTATCCAGACAATGAGCAGTTCTTC.

This clonotype was seen repeatedly, ten times or more. Here the CDR3 reads CASSYLGEQYF. The CDR3 DNA is TGTGCCAGCAGTTACTTAGGGGAGCAGTACTTC. V gene TRBV6-5 combines with J gene TRBJ2-7; D remains unclear. The germline V gene encodes CDR1 MNHEY and CDR2 SVGAGI. Trimming took 1 base from V and 7 from J, leaving 5 bases between them. This CDR3 region has 11 residues.

This clonotype was seen a few times. The V call is TRBV27, the J call TRBJ1-2; 9 bases align to TRBD1. Trimming removed 6 bases from V and 6 bases from J; junction bases left unmatched: 8. Germline V gene data show CDR1 as MNHEY and CDR2 as SMNVEV (reference sequence). The CDR3 totals 14 residues. The CDR3 loop reads CASRETGGSDGYTF. The CDR3 region has the DNA TGTGCCAGCAGGGAAACAGGGGGCTCTGATGGCTACACCTTC.

The sample holds many counts of this clonotype. The rearrangement uses TRBV7-9 and TRBJ1-2; no firm D call. The CDR3 extends over 15 amino acids. Germline CDR1 SEHNR, CDR2 FQNEAQ (reference sequence). V was cut by 4 bases and J by 5 bases, with 17 bases left in between. This CDR3 reads CASSSTLPNTYGYTF. As DNA, the CDR3 is TGTGCCAGCAGCTCTACTCTCCCAAATACTTATGGCTACACCTTC.

This clonotype was seen a handful of times. V and J are TRBV7-9 and TRBJ2-7; D is unclear. The CDR3 is 15 amino acids. CDR1 SEHNR and CDR2 FQNEAQ come from the germline V gene (reference sequence). Trimming took 1 base from V and 2 from J, leaving 12 bases between them. Here the CDR3 DNA reads TGTGCCAGCAGCTTAGGGGCATCGCACACCTACGAGCAGTACTTC. This translates into CASSLGASHTYEQYF.

This chain connects TRBV3-1 to TRBJ2-1; TRBD2 aligns across 10 bases. The CDR3 consists of 18 residues. V was clipped by 3 bases and J by 6 bases; unmatched bases: 14. In germline, CDR1 is LGHDT, CDR2 YNNKEL (reference sequence). The CDR3 loop reads CASSHLAGAGDNINEQFF. The CDR3 nucleotides read TGTGCCAGCAGCCACCTAGCGGGGGCCGGGGACAACATCAATGAGCAGTTCTTC.